This TCR beta chain was sequenced in a study of blood T cell repertoires in COVID-19. TCRdb's table, derived via immunoSEQ multiplex PCR, lists solely in-frame clones and lacks some. The sample lists approximately 97,000 clones; roughly 90% were seen once. CDR3 length: 16 residues. Germline CDR1 and CDR2: KGHSH and LQKENI. Trimming removed 3 bases from V and 5 bases from J, with 16 bases in between. Source material: peripheral blood. The chain couples TRBV18 to TRBJ2-2, with D possibly being TRBD1 (5 bases). The clonotype was recovered from a woman between 45 and 60 years old with COVID-19, enrolled during active disease. CDR3 region: CASSPKGPHGTGELFF. CDR3 in DNA: TGTGCCAGCTCACCTAAGGGGCCGCATGGAACCGGGGAGCTGTTTTTT.